Following are 13 T cell receptor beta chains from one sample sequenced in a study of response to subunit inactivated influenza vaccine. TCRdb called the RT-PCR reads again in MiXCR, with one record for every CDR3 protein. Here the sample spans a few hundred thousand distinct CDR3 sequences, about 14% being singletons. The starting material was PBMCs from blood, obtained less than 13 days after vaccination. These receptor sequences come from a man in his fifties who received an inactivated influenza vaccine.

This clonotype was recorded many times. The chain carries TRBV5-1 and TRBJ2-5, with 9 nucleotides matching TRBD2. V was pared by 0 bases and J by 1 base, with 7 bases of the junction left unmatched. The CDR3 length is 17 residues. The germline gives CDR1 SGHRS, CDR2 YFSETQ. The CDR3 nucleotides are TGCGCCAGCAGCTTGGCCGTAGCGGGGGACCTCCAAGAGACCCAGTACTTC. Its protein product is CASSLAVAGDLQETQYF.

This clonotype appeared a few times. V usage is TRBV6-2 or TRBV6-3 and J usage is TRBJ2-3; 10 nucleotides line up with TRBD2. J was trimmed by 2 bases and V by 6 bases; bases with no gene match: 23. Per germline, CDR1 MNHEY and CDR2 SVGEGT. The CDR3 is 21 residues long. The CDR3 region has the DNA TGTGCCAGCAGGGCCTTGGTTCAGCTAGCGGGGGCCAACTTTAACACAGATACGCAGTATTTT. Encoded protein: CASRALVQLAGANFNTDTQYF.

This clonotype showed up just a few times. The gene calls are TRBV7-9 and TRBJ2-1, with 10 bases that match TRBD2. Germline loops: CDR1 SEHNR, CDR2 FQNEAQ (reference sequence). Germline trimming cut 6 bases from V and 8 bases from J; bases unmatched to any gene: 10. This CDR3 spans 15 amino acids. The CDR3 coding sequence is TGTGCCAGCAGGTCAACCGGGACTAGCGTGGATGAGCAGTTCTTC. Protein: CASRSTGTSVDEQFF.

The chain has TRBV18 and TRBJ2-1; D is unresolved. The germline CDR1 and CDR2 sequences are KGHSH and LQKENI. This CDR3 contains 14 residues. The V end lost 1 base, the J end lost 7 bases, and 11 bases lay between the germline ends. CDR3 coding DNA: TGTGCCAGCTCACCACAAGCAAGGTCTAATGAGCAGTTCTTC. It encodes CASSPQARSNEQFF.

The V call is TRBV20-1, the J call TRBJ2-1; D is unresolved. Between the trimmed V and J ends, which lost 4 bases and 5 bases, there was a span of 6 bases. Germline V CDR1 and CDR2: DFQATT, SNEGSKA (reference sequence). This CDR3 region has 11 residues. CDR3 DNA sequence: TGCAGTGCTACAGAGAACAATGAGCAGTTCTTC. Translated, it gives CSATENNEQFF.

This clonotype was detected a few times. The gene calls are TRBV6-2 or TRBV6-3 and TRBJ1-2, with D unclear. V was clipped by 2 bases and J by 3 bases, with 7 bases between them. Germline assignment: CDR1 MNHEY and CDR2 SVGEGT. This CDR3 spans 13 amino acids. CDR3 region: CASSYLPDYGYTF. CDR3 coding DNA: TGTGCCAGCAGTTACCTTCCAGACTATGGCTACACCTTC.

This clonotype was detected only a few times. The chain has TRBV12-3 or TRBV12-4 and TRBJ1-1; weak D call: TRBD1 (5 bases). V shed 2 bases and J shed 5 bases, with 12 bases lying between them. The CDR3 extends over 14 amino acids. The CDR3 nucleotides are TGTGCCAGCAGTTTAATGGCAGGGCAGACTGAAGCTTTCTTT. Protein product: CASSLMAGQTEAFF.

This clonotype has only a few counts. The V gene is TRBV6-2 or TRBV6-3, the J gene TRBJ2-7; D is undetermined. The germline gives CDR1 MNHEY, CDR2 SVGEGT. The CDR3 has 12 amino acids. Trimming pared 7 bases from V and 4 bases from J, leaving 11 bases between. CDR3 residues: CASTSLLYEQYF. The CDR3 coding sequence is TGTGCCAGCACCTCCTTACTTTACGAGCAGTACTTC.

The chain combines TRBV2 with TRBJ2-1; D unresolved. The CDR3 consists of 13 residues. Trimming pared 4 bases from V and 4 bases from J, leaving 8 bases between. Germline V CDR1 and CDR2: SNHLY, FYNNEI. CDR3 nucleotides: TGTGCCAGCAGTGTGTCACGTTACAATGAGCAGTTCTTC. Translating gives CASSVSRYNEQFF.

This clonotype was found a few times. J is TRBJ2-7 and V is TRBV7-9, with D maybe TRBD1 (6 bases). The CDR3 has 16 amino acids. Germline CDR1 and CDR2: SEHNR and FQNEAQ (reference sequence). Trimming cost V 5 bases and J 5 bases, with 22 bases left between them. CDR3 region: CASSPSPGAPPNEQYF. The DNA for the CDR3 is TGTGCCAGCAGCCCGTCGCCAGGGGCCCCACCCAACGAGCAGTACTTC.

The chain links TRBV28 to TRBJ2-5; 9 nucleotides agree with TRBD2. The CDR3 sequence is 13 residues long. The ends lost 6 bases at V and 5 bases at J; junction bases unmatched: 4. Per germline, CDR1 MDHEN and CDR2 SYDVKM. The CDR3 spells CASRFSGSETQYF. Here the CDR3 DNA reads TGTGCCAGCAGGTTTAGCGGGAGTGAGACCCAGTACTTC.

This rearrangement joins TRBV7-8 to TRBJ2-1; D unclear. Trimming stripped 8 bases from V and 0 bases from J, with 11 bases between. The germline gives CDR1 SGHVS, CDR2 FQNEAQ. The CDR3 runs to 14 residues. CDR3 region: CASYSPSSYNEQFF. DNA for the CDR3: TGTGCCAGCTACTCCCCGAGCTCCTACAATGAGCAGTTCTTC. The full variable domain, its missing parts supplied by reference TRBV7-8 and TRBJ2-1, is GAGVSQSPRYKVAKRGQDVALRCDPISGHVSLFWYQQALGQGPEFLTYFQNEAQLDKSGLPSDRFFAERPEGSVSTLKIQRTQQEDSAVYLCASYSPSSYNEQFFGPGTRLTVL.

This clonotype was counted ten times or more. The chain is built from TRBV12-3 or TRBV12-4 and TRBJ2-5, with a possible D match to TRBD2 (5 bases). Trimming pared 8 bases from V and 1 base from J, leaving 8 bases between. The CDR3 has 12 residues. DNA of the CDR3: TGTGCCAGCGGGAGTGCCCAAGAGACCCAGTACTTC. Translated, it gives CASGSAQETQYF.